The 11 T cell receptor beta chains below come from one sample, sequenced in a study of shared clonotypes between healthy human individuals. Profiled with immunoSEQ multiplex PCR; TCRdb holds only in-frame clones, not every one. In the table there are 230,000 or so clones, about 69% of which are singletons. The sequencing input was memory CD4+ T cells sorted from blood. Subset in this sample: CD45RA-negative fraction. The receptors originated from a man aged 25-45 years in good health.

V and J are TRBV28 and TRBJ2-7; D is ambiguous. Between the trimmed V and J ends, which lost 5 bases and 7 bases, there was a span of 12 bases. The CDR3 is 12 amino acids. Germline V gene sequence: CDR1 MDHEN, CDR2 SYDVKM. The CDR3 nucleotides read TGTGCCAGCAGTACCGCTGGCGTAGAGCAGTACTTC. This translates into CASSTAGVEQYF.

The chain has TRBV25-1 and TRBJ2-3; TRBD2 matches 9 bases. The CDR3 spans 16 residues. After removal of 2 bases from V and 0 bases from J, the junction contained 3 bases not matched to a gene. The V gene's germline CDR1 is MGHDK and CDR2 SYGVNS. The CDR3 nucleotides read TGTGCCAGCAGTGAAGGACTAGCGCTAAGCACAGATACGCAGTATTTT. This encodes CASSEGLALSTDTQYF.

This clone counts as medium-sized. The chain employs TRBV14 and TRBJ2-4, with a possible D match to TRBD2 (5 bases). CDR3 length: 16 amino acids. From germline, CDR1 is SGHDN and CDR2 FVKESK. The V gene lost 1 base and the J gene lost 7 bases, with 17 bases spanning the gap. CDR3 DNA sequence: TGTGCCAGCAGCCAAGGGGCCGCGGGCGGTGGTAACATTCAGTACTTC. Encoded protein: CASSQGAAGGGNIQYF.

The chain's CDR3 is CASSSQGSNTDTQYF. As DNA, the CDR3 is TGTGCCAGCAGCTCGCAGGGATCGAACACAGATACGCAGTATTTT. The chain combines TRBV11-2 with TRBJ2-3, with a weak D call TRBD1 (5 bases). The ends were cut back, 4 bases at V and 2 bases at J, with 13 bases in the middle. CDR1 and CDR2 from the germline V gene are SGHAT and FQNNGV. This CDR3 is built from 15 residues.

The V gene is TRBV4-2, the J gene TRBJ2-1; D is perhaps TRBD2 (5 bases). V lost 0 bases, J lost 5 bases, and 11 bases lay in between. The CDR3 length is 15 residues. Germline V gene lookup returns CDR1 LGHNA and CDR2 YNFKEQ. For the CDR3, the DNA is TGTGCCAGCAGCCAAGATAGGCAGCGGAACAATGAGCAGTTCTTC. It encodes CASSQDRQRNNEQFF.

J is TRBJ1-3 and V is TRBV7-9; D is unclear. CDR1 SEHNR and CDR2 FQNEAQ come from the germline V gene (reference sequence). V lost 3 bases and J lost 1, with 13 bases in between. This CDR3 comprises 16 residues. The CDR3 region is CASSFMIWASGNTIYF. CDR3 nucleotides: TGTGCCAGCAGCTTCATGATCTGGGCTTCTGGAAACACCATATATTTT. Variable domain in full (rest from reference TRBV7-9 and TRBJ1-3): DTGVSQNPRHKITKRGQNVTFRCDPISEHNRLYWYRQTLGQGPEFLTYFQNEAQLEKSRLLSDRFSAERPKGSFSTLEIQRTEQGDSAMYLCASSFMIWASGNTIYFGEGSWLTVV.

This chain uses TRBV5-1 with TRBJ2-7; D not certain. V lost 3 bases and J 7 bases, leaving 17 bases between the germline ends. In germline, CDR1 is SGHRS, CDR2 YFSETQ. The CDR3 covers 14 residues. CDR3 coding DNA: TGCGCCAGCAGCTCATTGGGGTCGGCGATGGAGCAGTACTTC. Amino acid sequence: CASSSLGSAMEQYF.

The chain uses TRBV7-2 and TRBJ2-7; 10 nucleotides match TRBD1. The CDR3 contains 17 residues. J gave up 5 bases and V 1 base, and 11 bases lay outside the gene matches. The germline gives CDR1 SGHTA, CDR2 FQGNSA. CDR3 in amino acids: CASSLVSWGTGADEQYF. The DNA for the CDR3 is TGTGCCAGCAGCTTAGTTTCTTGGGGGACAGGGGCCGACGAGCAGTACTTC.

There are many counts of this clone. The genes are TRBV2 and TRBJ1-2; D call uncertain. Germline CDR1 SNHLY, CDR2 FYNNEI. The CDR3 covers 11 residues. V lost 4 bases and J 5 bases, leaving 5 bases between the germline ends. CDR3 residues: CASSGRYGYTF. CDR3 in DNA: TGTGCCAGCAGTGGCAGATATGGCTACACCTTC. Drawing the rest from reference TRBV2 and TRBJ1-2, the complete variable domain is EPEVTQTPSHQVTQMGQEVILRCVPISNHLYFYWYRQILGQKVEFLVSFYNNEISEKSEIFDDQFSVERPDGSNFTLKIRSTKLEDSAMYFCASSGRYGYTFGSGTRLTVV.

Here the CDR3 reads CASTPTSGRIYNEQFF. CDR3 sequence (DNA): TGTGCCAGCACCCCGACTAGCGGGAGAATCTACAATGAGCAGTTCTTC. The V gene is TRBV7-6, the J gene TRBJ2-1; TRBD2 matches at 12 bases. The V gene end was trimmed by 7 bases and the J gene end by 3 bases; junction bases not matched to a gene: 7. The CDR3 runs to 16 residues. Per the germline V gene, CDR1 is SGHVS and CDR2 is FNYEAQ.

This clone was seen more than once but under ten times. The chain employs TRBV19 and TRBJ2-5, with 9 bases lining up with TRBD1. This CDR3 comprises 15 residues. The junction had 6 bases not matched to a gene; V was cut back by 2 bases and J by 5 bases. CDR1 is LNHDA and CDR2 is SQIVND in the germline V gene (reference sequence). CDR3 DNA: TGTGCCAGTAGTATAACACAGGGGGCGGGGGAGACCCAGTACTTC. Its protein is CASSITQGAGETQYF.